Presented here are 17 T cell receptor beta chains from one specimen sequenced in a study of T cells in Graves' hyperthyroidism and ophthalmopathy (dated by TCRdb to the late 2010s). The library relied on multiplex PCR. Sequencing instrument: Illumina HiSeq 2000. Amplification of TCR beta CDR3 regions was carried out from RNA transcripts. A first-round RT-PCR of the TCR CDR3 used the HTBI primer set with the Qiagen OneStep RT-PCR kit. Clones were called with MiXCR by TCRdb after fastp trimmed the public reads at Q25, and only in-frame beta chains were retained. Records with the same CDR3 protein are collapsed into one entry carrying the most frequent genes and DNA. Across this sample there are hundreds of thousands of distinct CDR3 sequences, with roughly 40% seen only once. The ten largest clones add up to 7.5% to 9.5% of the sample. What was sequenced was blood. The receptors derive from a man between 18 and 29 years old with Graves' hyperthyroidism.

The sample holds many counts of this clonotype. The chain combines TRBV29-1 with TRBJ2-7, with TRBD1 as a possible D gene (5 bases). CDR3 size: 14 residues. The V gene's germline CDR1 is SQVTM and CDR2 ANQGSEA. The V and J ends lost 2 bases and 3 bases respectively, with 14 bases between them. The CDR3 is CSVEPRVPDYEQYF. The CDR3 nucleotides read TGCAGCGTTGAACCCAGGGTTCCTGACTACGAGCAGTACTTC.

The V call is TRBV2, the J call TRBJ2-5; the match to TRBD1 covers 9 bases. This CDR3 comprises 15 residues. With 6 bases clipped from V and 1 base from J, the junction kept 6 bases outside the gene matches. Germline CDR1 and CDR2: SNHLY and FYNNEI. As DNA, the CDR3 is TGTGCCAGCAGGGAGGGGACAGGGATCCAAGAGACCCAGTACTTC. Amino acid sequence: CASREGTGIQETQYF.

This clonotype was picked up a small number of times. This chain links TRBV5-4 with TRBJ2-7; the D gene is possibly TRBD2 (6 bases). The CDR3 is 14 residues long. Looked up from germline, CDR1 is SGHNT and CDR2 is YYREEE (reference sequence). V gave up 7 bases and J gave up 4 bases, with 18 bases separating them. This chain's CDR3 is CASSPEAGPYEQYF. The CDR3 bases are TGTGCCAGCTCCCCGGAGGCGGGACCATACGAGCAGTACTTC.

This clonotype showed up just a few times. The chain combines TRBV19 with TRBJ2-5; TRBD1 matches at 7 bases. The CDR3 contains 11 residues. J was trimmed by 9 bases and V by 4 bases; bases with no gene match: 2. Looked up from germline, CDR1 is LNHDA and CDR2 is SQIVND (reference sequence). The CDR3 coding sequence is TGTGCCAGTAGTAAAGGGGGCGCCCAGTACTTC. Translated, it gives CASSKGGAQYF.

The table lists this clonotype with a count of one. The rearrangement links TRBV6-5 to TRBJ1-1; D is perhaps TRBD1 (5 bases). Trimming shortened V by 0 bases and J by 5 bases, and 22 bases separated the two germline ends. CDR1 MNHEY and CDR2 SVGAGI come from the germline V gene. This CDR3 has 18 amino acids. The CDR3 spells CASSYSRSTRGKGTEAFF. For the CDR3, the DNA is TGTGCCAGCAGTTACTCGCGTAGTACGAGGGGCAAAGGAACTGAAGCTTTCTTT.

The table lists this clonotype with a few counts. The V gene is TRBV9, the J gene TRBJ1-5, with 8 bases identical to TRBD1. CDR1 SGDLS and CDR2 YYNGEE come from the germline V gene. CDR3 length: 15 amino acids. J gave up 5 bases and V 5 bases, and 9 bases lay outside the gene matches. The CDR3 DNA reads TGTGCCAGCAGTTCGGGACAGGCGCTAGATCAGCCCCAGCATTTT. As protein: CASSSGQALDQPQHF.

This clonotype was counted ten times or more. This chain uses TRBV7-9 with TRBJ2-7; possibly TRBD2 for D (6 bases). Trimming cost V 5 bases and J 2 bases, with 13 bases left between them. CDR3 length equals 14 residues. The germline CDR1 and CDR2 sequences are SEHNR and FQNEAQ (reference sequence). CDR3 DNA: TGTGCCAGCAGCCTTCCGACTAGGCCCTACGAGCAGTACTTC. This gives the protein CASSLPTRPYEQYF. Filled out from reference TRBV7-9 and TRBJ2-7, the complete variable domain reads DTGVSQNPRHKITKRGQNVTFRCDPISEHNRLYWYRQTLGQGPEFLTYFQNEAQLEKSRLLSDRFSAERPKGSFSTLEIQRTEQGDSAMYLCASSLPTRPYEQYFGPGTRLTVT.

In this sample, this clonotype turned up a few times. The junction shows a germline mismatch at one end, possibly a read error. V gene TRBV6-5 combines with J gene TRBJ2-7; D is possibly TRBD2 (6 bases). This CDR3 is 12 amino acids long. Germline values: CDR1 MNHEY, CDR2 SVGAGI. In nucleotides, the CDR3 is TGTGCCAGTAGTTCCTGGGGGGACGAGCAGTACTTC. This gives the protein CASSSWGDEQYF.

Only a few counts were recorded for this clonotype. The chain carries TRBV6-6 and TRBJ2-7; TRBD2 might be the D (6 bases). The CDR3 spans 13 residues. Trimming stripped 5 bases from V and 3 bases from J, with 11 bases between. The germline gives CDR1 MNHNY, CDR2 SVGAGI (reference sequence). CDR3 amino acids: CASSDPGLYEQYF. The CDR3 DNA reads TGTGCCAGCAGTGACCCGGGACTCTACGAGCAGTACTTC.

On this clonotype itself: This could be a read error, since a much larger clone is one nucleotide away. The CDR3 loop reads CASSIFGVSNQPQHF. As DNA, the CDR3 is TGTGCCAGTAGTATATTTGGGGTTAGCAATCAGCCCCAGCATTTT. This rearrangement joins TRBV19 to TRBJ1-5; D is ambiguous. Germline CDR1 reads LNHDA; CDR2 reads SQIVND (reference sequence). V was pared by 2 bases and J by 0 bases, with 8 bases between. The CDR3 totals 15 residues.

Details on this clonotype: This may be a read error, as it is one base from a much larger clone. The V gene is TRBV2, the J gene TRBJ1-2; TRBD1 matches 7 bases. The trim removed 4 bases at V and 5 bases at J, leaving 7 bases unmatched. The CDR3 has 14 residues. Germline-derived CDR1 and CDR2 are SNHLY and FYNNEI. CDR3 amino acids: CASSVTGTAYGYTF. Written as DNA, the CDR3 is TGTGCCAGCAGTGTCACCGGGACAGCTTATGGCTACACCTTC. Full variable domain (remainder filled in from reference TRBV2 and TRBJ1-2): EPEVTQTPSHQVTQMGQEVILRCVPISNHLYFYWYRQILGQKVEFLVSFYNNEISEKSEIFDDQFSVERPDGSNFTLKIRSTKLEDSAMYFCASSVTGTAYGYTFGSGTRLTVV.

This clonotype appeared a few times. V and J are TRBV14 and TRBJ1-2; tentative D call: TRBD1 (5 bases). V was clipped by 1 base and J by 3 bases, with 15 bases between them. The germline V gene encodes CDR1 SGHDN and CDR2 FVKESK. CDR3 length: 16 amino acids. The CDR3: CASSQGWGTGDYGYTF. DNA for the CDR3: TGTGCCAGCAGCCAAGGTTGGGGTACGGGGGACTATGGCTACACCTTC.

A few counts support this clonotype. CDR3 coding DNA: TGTGCCAGCAGCCCTTCGACAAAAATCCACGAGCAGTACTTC. The encoded protein is CASSPSTKIHEQYF. This rearrangement joins TRBV7-9 to TRBJ2-7, with D unresolved. Per germline, CDR1 SEHNR and CDR2 FQNEAQ (reference sequence). The CDR3 is 14 amino acids. Trimming took 5 bases from V and 5 from J, leaving 16 bases between them.

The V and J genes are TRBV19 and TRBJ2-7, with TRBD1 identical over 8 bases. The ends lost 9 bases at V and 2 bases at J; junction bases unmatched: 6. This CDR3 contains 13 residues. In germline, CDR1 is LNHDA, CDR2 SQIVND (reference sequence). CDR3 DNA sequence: TGTGCCAGCGCCGGGACAGGAGCCTACGAGCAGTACTTC. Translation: CASAGTGAYEQYF. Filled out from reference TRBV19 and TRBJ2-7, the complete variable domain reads DGGITQSPKYLFRKEGQNVTLSCEQNLNHDAMYWYRQDPGQGLRLIYYSQIVNDFQKGDIAEGYSVSREKKESFPLTVTSAQKNPTAFYLCASAGTGAYEQYFGPGTRLTVT.

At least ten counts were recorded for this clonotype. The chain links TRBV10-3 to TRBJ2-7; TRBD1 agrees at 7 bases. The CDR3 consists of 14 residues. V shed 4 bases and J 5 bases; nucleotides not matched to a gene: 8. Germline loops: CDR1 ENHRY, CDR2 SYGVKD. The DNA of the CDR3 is TGTGCCATCAGTGTAGGGACAGCACTCAACGAGCAGTACTTC. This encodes CAISVGTALNEQYF.

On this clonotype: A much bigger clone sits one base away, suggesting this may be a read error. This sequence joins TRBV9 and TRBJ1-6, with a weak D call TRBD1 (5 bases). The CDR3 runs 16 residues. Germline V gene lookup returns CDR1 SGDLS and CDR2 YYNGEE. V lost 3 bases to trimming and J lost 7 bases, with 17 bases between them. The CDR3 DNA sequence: TGTGCCAGCAGCGAAGGAGAAGGGACGCCGAATTCACCCCTCCACTTT. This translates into CASSEGEGTPNSPLHF.

The DNA for the CDR3 is TGCAGTGCTAGGTTATACTACGAGCAGTACTTC. Translated: CSARLYYEQYF. The chain couples TRBV20-1 to TRBJ2-7; D uncertain. V lost 3 bases to trimming and J lost 3 bases, with 6 bases between them. CDR1 is DFQATT and CDR2 is SNEGSKA in the germline V gene (reference sequence). The CDR3 length is 11 residues.